These 8 T cell receptor beta chains were all obtained from the same sample, sequenced in a study of PD-L1 blockade in urothelial cancer. Sequencing used immunoSEQ multiplex PCR; TCRdb keeps in-frame clones, though not all of them. Of 45,000 to 55,000 clones detected, over 75% appear once; the ten largest clones hold approximately 1.8%. Indicated time point: peripheral blood 6 weeks after treatment start. This specimen was PBMCs, taken around atezolizumab (anti-PD-L1) treatment. The receptors here all came from a middle-aged man with urothelial cancer.

This CDR3 reads CASTPRWGETQYF. CDR3 in DNA: TGTGCCAGCACCCCTCGTTGGGGCGAGACCCAGTACTTC. The genes are TRBV27 and TRBJ2-5; weak D call: TRBD1 (5 bases). CDR3 length equals 13 residues. V lost 7 bases, J lost 5 bases, and 14 bases lay in between. CDR1 is MNHEY and CDR2 is SMNVEV in the germline V gene (reference sequence).

This clone was observed a single time. The genes are TRBV7-9 and TRBJ2-1; D might be TRBD2 (5 bases). The CDR3 has 15 amino acids. The V gene's germline CDR1 is SEHNR and CDR2 FQNEAQ (reference sequence). The V end was cut by 4 bases, the J end by 8 bases, with 18 bases between. The CDR3 bases are TGTGCCAGCAGCTCTTGGGCGCTAGCTGGCGATGAGCAGTTCTTC. Residues: CASSSWALAGDEQFF.

The chain combines TRBV27 with TRBJ1-6, with 9 nucleotides matching TRBD1. Germline CDR1 and CDR2: MNHEY and SMNVEV (reference sequence). The ends lost 2 bases at V and 9 bases at J; junction bases unmatched: 5. The length of the CDR3 is 15 residues. The CDR3 reads CASSLRDRVFSPLHF. CDR3 coding DNA: TGTGCCAGCAGTTTACGGGACAGGGTATTTTCACCCCTCCACTTT.

This chain joins TRBV4-3 and TRBJ2-3; tentatively, D is TRBD2 (6 bases). This CDR3 region has 18 residues. From germline, CDR1 is LGHNA and CDR2 YSLEER. Between the trimmed V and J ends, which lost 1 base and 2 bases, there was a span of 19 bases. The chain's CDR3 is CASSQAHVSAGFTDTQYF. In DNA form, the CDR3 reads TGCGCCAGCAGCCAAGCCCATGTGTCGGCGGGATTCACAGATACGCAGTATTTT.

This clone appeared a few times. The gene calls are TRBV4-1 and TRBJ2-1; D remains ambiguous. Germline-derived CDR1 and CDR2 are MGHRA and YSYEKL. The CDR3 runs to 17 residues. V lost 1 base to trimming and J lost 0 bases, with 13 bases between them. CDR3 coding DNA: TGCGCCAGCAGCCAAGCCGACCTAGGTTTCTCCTACAATGAGCAGTTCTTC. As protein: CASSQADLGFSYNEQFF.

The chain couples TRBV4-3 to TRBJ1-5; D gene ambiguous. V lost 4 bases and J 4 bases, leaving 8 bases between the germline ends. The CDR3 contains 13 residues. Per the germline V gene, CDR1 is LGHNA and CDR2 is YSLEER. The CDR3 nucleotides are TGCGCCAGCAGCCTGCAGAGGAATCAGCCCCAGCATTTT. Residues: CASSLQRNQPQHF.

A word on this clone: Germline and junction disagree at one end, which may indicate a read error. The rearrangement uses TRBV7-9 and TRBJ2-3; 16 nucleotides align to TRBD2. The germline CDR1 and CDR2 sequences are SEHNR and FQNEAQ (reference sequence). This CDR3 comprises 17 residues. The CDR3: CASRLGTSGGGRNTQYF. The DNA for the CDR3 is TGTGCCAGCAGATTAGGGACTAGCGGGGGGGGTCGAAATACGCAGTATTTT.

The CDR3 protein is CAWSRAGLARSSYNEQFF. The CDR3 nucleotides read TGTGCCTGGAGTAGGGCGGGACTAGCGCGTAGCTCCTACAATGAGCAGTTCTTC. This sequence joins TRBV30 and TRBJ2-1; 10 bases align to TRBD2. This CDR3 is built from 18 residues. Per germline, CDR1 GTSNPN and CDR2 SVGIG (reference sequence). Unmatched junction bases numbered 10, after V lost 2 bases and J lost 0 bases.